These 20 T cell receptor beta chains share one sample of origin, sequenced in a study of chemoradiotherapy in HPV16-positive cancers. Produced via immunoSEQ multiplex PCR; TCRdb's table is partial and in-frame only. The sample lists about 19,000 clones, over 65% occurring once. The sample consisted of blood, taken from a patient who underwent chemoradiotherapy. The source is a human donor with HPV-associated anogenital cancer.

This clone was found once. The V and J genes are TRBV2 and TRBJ2-1; no reliable D call. Germline CDR1 is SNHLY and CDR2 is FYNNEI. The CDR3 sequence is 13 residues long. V lost 4 bases to trimming and J lost 5 bases, with 9 bases between them. CDR3 bases: TGTGCCAGCAGTGTTGATAGGAACAATGAGCAGTTCTTC. Residues: CASSVDRNNEQFF.

This chain connects TRBV6-1 to TRBJ2-3, with D uncertain. V lost 3 bases and J 4 bases, leaving 14 bases between the germline ends. Germline CDR1 MNHNS, CDR2 SASEGT. The CDR3 has 15 residues. In DNA form, the CDR3 reads TGTGCCAGCAGTGAGACCCTGTTTTACGCAGATACGCAGTATTTT. Translating gives CASSETLFYADTQYF.

The chain uses TRBV28 and TRBJ1-2; D gene uncertain. The CDR3 is 12 residues long. Germline V gives CDR1 MDHEN, CDR2 SYDVKM. Trimming shortened V by 3 bases and J by 5 bases, and 7 bases separated the two germline ends. Here the CDR3 reads CASSLAGYGYTF. The CDR3 coding sequence is TGTGCCAGCAGTTTGGCGGGATATGGCTACACCTTC.

The rearrangement links TRBV19 to TRBJ2-3, with 13 bases lining up with TRBD2. V was pared by 3 bases and J by 5 bases, with 2 bases of the junction left unmatched. This CDR3 region has 15 residues. The germline CDR1 and CDR2 sequences are LNHDA and SQIVND (reference sequence). This CDR3 reads CASSMGLAGRDTQYF. CDR3 DNA: TGTGCCAGTAGTATGGGACTAGCGGGGCGAGATACGCAGTATTTT.

The rearrangement links TRBV7-6 to TRBJ1-4, with D perhaps TRBD1 (5 bases). This CDR3 has 15 amino acids. Germline V gives CDR1 SGHVS, CDR2 FNYEAQ. Trimming removed 1 base at V and 5 bases at J, with 11 bases between. The CDR3 spells CASSLVEGLNEKLFF. The CDR3, as DNA: TGTGCCAGCAGCTTAGTGGAGGGGTTGAATGAAAAACTGTTTTTT.

The chain is built from TRBV2 and TRBJ2-5, with 7 bases fitting TRBD2. CDR1 and CDR2 from the germline V gene are SNHLY and FYNNEI. The CDR3 is made up of 14 amino acids. The V and J ends lost 4 bases and 4 bases, in that order; junction bases with no gene match: 6. CDR3 nucleotide sequence: TGTGCCAGCAGTGGCGAGGGAGGGCGAGAGACCCAGTACTTC. Translated: CASSGEGGRETQYF.

V and J are TRBV5-4 and TRBJ2-5, with D perhaps matching TRBD1 (6 bases). Germline loops: CDR1 SGHNT, CDR2 YYREEE (reference sequence). V was clipped by 1 base and J by 1 base, with 17 bases between them. The CDR3 sequence is 17 residues long. The CDR3 DNA reads TGTGCCAGCAGCTTGACACTGGCCTGGACAGTCCAAGAGACCCAGTACTTC. Its protein product is CASSLTLAWTVQETQYF.

This chain connects TRBV15 to TRBJ1-1; unclear D gene. Germline CDR1 reads LNHNV; CDR2 reads YYDKDF (reference sequence). With 0 bases removed from V and 0 bases from J, the gap between germline ends came to 5 bases. The CDR3 runs to 14 residues. CDR3 region: CATSREPLNTEAFF. The CDR3 nucleotides are TGTGCCACCAGCAGAGAGCCGTTGAACACTGAAGCTTTCTTT.

The chain recombines TRBV5-1 with TRBJ1-1, with 8 bases fitting TRBD1. The CDR3 consists of 13 residues. V was pared by 3 bases and J by 10 bases, with 8 bases of the junction left unmatched. The germline V gene encodes CDR1 SGHRS and CDR2 YFSETQ. In nucleotides, the CDR3 is TGCGCCAGCAGCTGGACCATGGACAGGGTAGCTTTCTTT. Amino acids: CASSWTMDRVAFF.

The chain recombines TRBV7-9 with TRBJ2-3; D unclear. Germline V gives CDR1 SEHNR, CDR2 FQNEAQ (reference sequence). Trimming removed 2 bases at V and 2 bases at J, with 11 bases between. The CDR3 extends over 15 amino acids. As DNA, the CDR3 is TGTGCCAGCAGCTTACTCTCCTTGATCACAGATACGCAGTATTTT. Protein sequence: CASSLLSLITDTQYF. The full variable domain, completed using reference TRBV7-9 and TRBJ2-3, is DTGVSQNPRHKITKRGQNVTFRCDPISEHNRLYWYRQTLGQGPEFLTYFQNEAQLEKSRLLSDRFSAERPKGSFSTLEIQRTEQGDSAMYLCASSLLSLITDTQYFGPGTRLTVL.

The V and J genes are TRBV7-6 and TRBJ2-2; D not certain. The CDR3 spans 18 residues. Trimming removed 3 bases at V and 2 bases at J, with 19 bases between. The germline CDR1 and CDR2 sequences are SGHVS and FNYEAQ. The CDR3 spells CASSFKVGLFHNTGELFF. CDR3 nucleotide sequence: TGTGCCAGCAGCTTCAAAGTAGGGCTTTTCCATAACACCGGGGAGCTGTTTTTT.

The CDR3 is CASARQGDDVGELFF. CDR3 nucleotide sequence: TGTGCCAGCGCTAGACAGGGGGATGATGTCGGGGAGCTGTTTTTT. V is TRBV9 and J is TRBJ2-2, with 9 nucleotides matching TRBD1. CDR3 size: 15 residues. V gave up 7 bases and J gave up 7 bases; unmatched junction bases: 11. The germline gives CDR1 SGDLS, CDR2 YYNGEE. The whole variable domain, remainder taken from reference TRBV9 and TRBJ2-2, is DSGVTQTPKHLITATGQRVTLRCSPRSGDLSVYWYQQSLDQGLQFLIQYYNGEERAKGNILERFSAQQFPDLHSELNLSSLELGDSALYFCASARQGDDVGELFFGEGSRLTVL.

This clone appeared a few times. The V and J genes are TRBV5-1 and TRBJ2-1; D possibly matches TRBD1 or TRBD2 (5 bases each). Trimming stripped 4 bases from V and 7 bases from J, with 24 bases between. Germline-derived CDR1 and CDR2 are SGHRS and YFSETQ. The CDR3 is 17 amino acids. The CDR3 sequence: CASSKEGSRKGANEQFF. CDR3 DNA: TGCGCCAGCAGCAAAGAGGGTTCTAGAAAAGGGGCGAATGAGCAGTTCTTC.

The chain carries TRBV2 and TRBJ1-3; perhaps TRBD1 as D (6 bases). In germline, CDR1 is SNHLY, CDR2 FYNNEI. This CDR3 comprises 16 residues. Trimming took off 5 bases at V and 2 bases at J, with 16 bases between the two ends. CDR3 in amino acids: CASSFRTGSAGNTIYF. The DNA for the CDR3 is TGTGCCAGCAGTTTCCGAACAGGGAGCGCTGGAAACACCATATATTTT.

The J gene is TRBJ1-4, the V gene TRBV7-9; a possible D gene is TRBD1 (6 bases). Trimming removed 2 bases from V and 4 bases from J, with 8 bases in between. From germline, CDR1 is SEHNR and CDR2 FQNEAQ (reference sequence). The length of the CDR3 is 14 residues. In DNA, the CDR3 is TGTGCCAGCAGCTTACAGGGGATTAATGAAAAACTGTTTTTT. It specifies CASSLQGINEKLFF.

This chain uses TRBV28 with TRBJ2-5; TRBD1 matches 10 bases. Germline V gene lookup returns CDR1 MDHEN and CDR2 SYDVKM. The CDR3 is 15 residues long. V was pared by 6 bases and J by 5 bases, with 9 bases of the junction left unmatched. This chain's CDR3 is CASSLGQGVWETQYF. CDR3 nucleotide sequence: TGTGCCAGCAGCCTCGGACAGGGGGTTTGGGAGACCCAGTACTTC. The whole variable domain, filled in from reference TRBV28 and TRBJ2-5, reads DVKVTQSSRYLVKRTGEKVFLECVQDMDHENMFWYRQDPGLGLRLIYFSYDVKMKEKGDIPEGYSVSREKKERFSLILESASTNQTSMYLCASSLGQGVWETQYFGPGTRLLVL.

The chain is built from TRBV11-2 and TRBJ2-5; D gene uncertain. The CDR3 totals 15 residues. The V gene lost 6 bases and the J gene lost 0 bases, with 14 bases spanning the gap. Germline CDR1 reads SGHAT; CDR2 reads FQNNGV. The CDR3 nucleotides read TGTGCCAGCAGTCACCAGCCATTGTACCAAGAGACCCAGTACTTC. Its protein is CASSHQPLYQETQYF.

This chain joins TRBV28 and TRBJ2-7; tentatively, D is TRBD1 or TRBD2 (5 bases each). V dropped 3 bases and J dropped 0 bases, with 9 bases sitting between them. The CDR3 totals 14 residues. CDR1 is MDHEN and CDR2 is SYDVKM in the germline V gene. The CDR3 coding sequence is TGTGCCAGCAGTTTGACGGGGCCCTCCTACGAGCAGTACTTC. This sequence encodes CASSLTGPSYEQYF.

Here the CDR3 reads CASSRAGGGGEKLFF. CDR3 DNA sequence: TGCGCCAGCAGTCGCGCAGGGGGGGGCGGTGAAAAACTGTTTTTT. V and J are TRBV5-1 and TRBJ1-4, with 7 bases that match TRBD1. V lost 5 bases, J lost 7 bases, and 11 bases stayed unmatched. CDR1 is SGHRS, CDR2 YFSETQ, per germline. This CDR3 has 15 amino acids.

The chain's CDR3 is CASSGGSSHNEQFF. In DNA, the CDR3 is TGCGCCAGCAGTGGGGGGTCGTCTCACAATGAGCAGTTCTTC. V gene TRBV10-2 combines with J gene TRBJ2-1, with D perhaps given as TRBD1 or TRBD2 (5 bases each). Trimming took off 4 bases at V and 5 bases at J, with 12 bases between the two ends. Germline V gene sequence: CDR1 WSHSY, CDR2 SAAADI. The CDR3 totals 14 residues.